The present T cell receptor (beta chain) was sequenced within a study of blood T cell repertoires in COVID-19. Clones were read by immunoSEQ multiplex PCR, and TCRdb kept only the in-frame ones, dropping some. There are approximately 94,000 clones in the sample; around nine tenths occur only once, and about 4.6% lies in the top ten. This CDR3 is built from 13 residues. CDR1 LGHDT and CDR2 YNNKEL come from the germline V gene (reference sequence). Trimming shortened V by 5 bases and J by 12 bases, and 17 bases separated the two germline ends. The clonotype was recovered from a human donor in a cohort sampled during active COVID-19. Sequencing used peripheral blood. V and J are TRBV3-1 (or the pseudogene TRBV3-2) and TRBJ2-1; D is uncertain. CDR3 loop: CASSGSRSRGQFF. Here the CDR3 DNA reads TGTGCCAGCAGCGGGTCGAGGAGTCGTGGGCAGTTCTTC.